The rows below give T cell receptor beta chains drawn from one sample of a study of T cells after yellow fever vaccination. TCRdb processed the 5' RACE reads anew with MiXCR; each CDR3 protein has one entry. Among around 500,000 distinct CDR3 sequences listed, 20% to 25% were seen once. The specimen was PBMCs, collected less than 25 days after the first yellow fever vaccination. Source of these receptors: a man younger than 35 who received the YFV17D yellow fever vaccine. Both conserved end residues are part of each CDR3. Fields, in order: D gene, clone size, J gene, V gene, CDR3 protein, CDR3 DNA. The D gene is left open where the match is weak. Some rows mark clone size as missing; the rest say once, few, many or name a class of expanded clone.

d_call: TRBD1
clone_size: few
j_call: TRBJ2-1
v_call: TRBV7-2
cdr3_aa: CASSPGQGAPQFF
cdr3_nt: TGTGCCAGCAGCCCCGGACAGGGGGCCCCCCAGTTCTTC

d_call: .
clone_size: .
j_call: TRBJ2-5
v_call: TRBV6-2/TRBV6-3
cdr3_aa: CASSHGGWSGAETQYF
cdr3_nt: TGTGCCAGCAGTCACGGGGGTTGGTCGGGGGCAGAGACCCAGTACTTC

d_call: TRBD1
clone_size: few
j_call: TRBJ1-2
v_call: TRBV9
cdr3_aa: CASSSGTANYGYTF
cdr3_nt: TGTGCCAGCAGCTCCGGGACAGCTAACTATGGCTACACCTTC

d_call: TRBD1
clone_size: .
j_call: TRBJ2-3
v_call: TRBV5-1
cdr3_aa: CASSPGQGRFSTDTQYF
cdr3_nt: TGCGCCAGCAGCCCGGGACAGGGTCGGTTTAGCACAGATACGCAGTATTTT

d_call: .
clone_size: .
j_call: TRBJ2-2
v_call: TRBV7-3
cdr3_aa: CASSSNRGGTGELFF
cdr3_nt: TGTGCCAGCAGCTCCAACAGGGGGGGCACCGGGGAGCTGTTTTTT

d_call: .
clone_size: few
j_call: TRBJ2-5
v_call: TRBV18
cdr3_aa: CASSPDSSGETQYF
cdr3_nt: TGTGCCAGCTCACCTGACAGTAGTGGAGAGACCCAGTACTTC

d_call: TRBD2
clone_size: .
j_call: TRBJ2-3
v_call: TRBV20-1
cdr3_aa: CSAQRGATDTQYF
cdr3_nt: TGCAGTGCTCAGCGGGGGGCCACAGATACGCAGTATTTT

d_call: .
clone_size: .
j_call: TRBJ1-1
v_call: TRBV3-1
cdr3_aa: CASSHEVRFTEAFF
cdr3_nt: TGTGCCAGCAGCCACGAGGTGCGGTTCACTGAAGCTTTCTTT

d_call: .
clone_size: .
j_call: TRBJ2-2
v_call: TRBV24-1
cdr3_aa: CATSDPGGELFF
cdr3_nt: TGTGCCACCAGTGATCCTGGGGGGGAGCTGTTTTTT

d_call: .
clone_size: few
j_call: TRBJ1-5
v_call: TRBV5-5
cdr3_aa: CASSLVPLNQPQHF
cdr3_nt: TGTGCCAGCAGCTTGGTACCCCTCAATCAGCCCCAGCATTTT

d_call: TRBD1
clone_size: many
j_call: TRBJ1-1
v_call: TRBV11-2
cdr3_aa: CASSPRTGVNTEAFF
cdr3_nt: TGTGCCAGCAGCCCAAGGACAGGCGTGAACACTGAAGCTTTCTTT

d_call: .
clone_size: few
j_call: TRBJ1-1
v_call: TRBV20-1
cdr3_aa: CSASGFVTDTEAFF
cdr3_nt: TGCAGTGCTAGCGGTTTTGTAACGGACACTGAAGCTTTCTTT

d_call: .
clone_size: .
j_call: TRBJ2-2
v_call: TRBV7-2
cdr3_aa: CASSPRSSANTGELFF
cdr3_nt: TGTGCCAGCAGCCCCCGGAGTAGCGCGAACACCGGGGAGCTGTTTTTT

d_call: TRBD1
clone_size: .
j_call: TRBJ2-3
v_call: TRBV5-1
cdr3_aa: CASSDDRGTDTQYF
cdr3_nt: TGCGCCAGCAGCGACGACAGGGGCACAGATACGCAGTATTTT

d_call: .
clone_size: .
j_call: TRBJ1-2
v_call: TRBV6-2/TRBV6-3
cdr3_aa: CASSPFTGPYGYTF
cdr3_nt: TGTGCCAGCAGTCCCTTTACAGGGCCCTATGGCTACACCTTC

d_call: .
clone_size: few
j_call: TRBJ1-3
v_call: TRBV10-3
cdr3_aa: CAIGVDGNTIYF
cdr3_nt: TGTGCCATCGGGGTGGATGGAAACACCATATATTTT

d_call: .
clone_size: few
j_call: TRBJ1-2
v_call: TRBV11-2
cdr3_aa: CASSIPPGTGYTF
cdr3_nt: TGTGCCAGCAGCATACCGCCCGGGACGGGTTACACCTTC

d_call: .
clone_size: .
j_call: TRBJ1-5
v_call: TRBV4-2
cdr3_aa: CASSREGGEDNQPQHF
cdr3_nt: TGTGCCAGCAGCCGCGAAGGGGGAGAAGACAATCAGCCCCAGCATTTT

d_call: .
clone_size: .
j_call: TRBJ1-4
v_call: TRBV6-2/TRBV6-3
cdr3_aa: CASRKIATNEKLFF
cdr3_nt: TGTGCCAGCAGGAAGATTGCAACTAATGAAAAACTGTTTTTT

d_call: .
clone_size: few
j_call: TRBJ2-5
v_call: TRBV7-9
cdr3_aa: CAIRSRVQVETQYF
cdr3_nt: TGTGCCATCCGATCGAGAGTTCAAGTGGAGACCCAGTACTTC

d_call: TRBD1
clone_size: .
j_call: TRBJ2-1
v_call: TRBV5-1
cdr3_aa: CASSRPDRGRSNEQFF
cdr3_nt: TGCGCCAGCAGCCGCCCGGACAGGGGGCGTAGCAATGAGCAGTTCTTC